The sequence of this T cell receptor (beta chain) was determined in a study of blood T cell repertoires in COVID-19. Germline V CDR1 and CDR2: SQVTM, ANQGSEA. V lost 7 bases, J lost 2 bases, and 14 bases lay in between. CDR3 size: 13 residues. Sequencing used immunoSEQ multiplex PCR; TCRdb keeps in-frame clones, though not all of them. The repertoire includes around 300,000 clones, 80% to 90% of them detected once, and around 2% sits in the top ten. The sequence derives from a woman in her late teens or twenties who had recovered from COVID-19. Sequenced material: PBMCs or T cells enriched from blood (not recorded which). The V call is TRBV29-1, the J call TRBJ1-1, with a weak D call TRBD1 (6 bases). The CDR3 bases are TGCAGCGCCTCAGACAGGACTAACACTGAAGCTTTCTTT. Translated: CSASDRTNTEAFF.